This entry features one T cell receptor (beta chain) sequence. This clonotype was counted at least ten times. Its antigen is not yet known. The junction and the germline gene differ at one end; a read error may be behind it. The CDR3 covers 12 residues, taking in both the cysteine and the phenylalanine. The only DNA kept is the CDR3, 36 bases in frame from the first base. From a lookup of the germline V gene, CDR1 and CDR2 are MNHNS and SASEGT. For repertoire sequencing, TCR beta CDR3 regions were amplified from RNA transcripts. The first round of RT-PCR was done with HTBI primers and the Qiagen OneStep RT-PCR kit, and was followed by a second round of multiplex PCR, then size selection and purification. Libraries were sequenced on an Illumina HiSeq2000 using paired-end 100 bp reads. The authors' analysis ran thus. SOAPnuke was used to process the reads, removing any read that contained adapters or uncalled bases, had a mean Phred below 15, or lacked an exact match to the constant primer or identifier. COPE v1.2.5 was used to merge high-quality paired reads. Clonotypes were defined as unique nucleotide sequences and were aligned to IMGT TRB V, D and J references using MiTCR v1.1. The analysis was limited to V-J combinations with a frequency above 0.0001, which together covered 98% to 99.2% of repertoires. For each V-J combination, a TCR clonal expansion and chaos score was defined as F50 clonal expansion divided by the chaos observed in the TCRdist matrix. Welch's t-statistics and random forest were used to narrow the features down to 10 to 15 V-J combinations, which were then fed into a naive Bayes classifier. Thyroid-blood repertoire similarity was quantified with the Morisita-Horn index. TCRdb reprocessed the public reads (quality trimming at Q25 with fastp, clone calling with MiXCR) and kept in-frame beta chains. One record per CDR3 amino acid sequence lists the most common genes and DNA. The V and J calls here are based on TCRdb, not the publication. The sample table records 350,000 to 400,000 distinct CDR3 sequences; 15% of these occur just once. Approximately 7% of the sample is taken by the ten largest.

This sample was taken from a study of Graves' ophthalmopathy and Graves' hyperthyroidism listed by TCRdb under 2018. Notes on the research overall: Peripheral blood was collected at initial diagnosis, prior to any treatment. T-cell repertoires of thyroid tissue and blood were compared in five or six hyperthyroidism patients. For independent validation, a separate cohort was made up of fewer than 20 hyperthyroidism patients plus 17 patients who later progressed from hyperthyroidism to ophthalmopathy. To explore V-J signatures distinguishing ophthalmopathy from hyperthyroidism, a discovery set of 100 patients (roughly 45 ophthalmopathy, some 57 stable hyperthyroidism) was enrolled. The study used signatures of the TCR beta repertoire to tell Graves' ophthalmopathy apart from Graves' hyperthyroidism and to predict which patients would progress to ophthalmopathy. Once sampling was done, hyperthyroidism patients were given methimazole at a starting dose of 30 mg daily, while ophthalmopathy patients were given high-dose intravenous methylprednisolone. In total, 135 blood samples were TCR-sequenced: 40 to 45 ophthalmopathy, some 75 hyperthyroidism and about 17 hyperthyroidism-to-ophthalmopathy patients. The 95 to 100 discovery patients were randomly divided into training and test sets at a 7:3 ratio.

A patient counted as having stable hyperthyroidism if there was no progression to ophthalmopathy within 18 months of follow-up. The hyperthyroidism patients were 18 to 65 years old and newly diagnosed, with a disease duration of less than 2 months. Patients with other autoimmune diseases, uncontrolled infections, pregnancy or lactation were excluded from the study. Clinical symptoms, serum thyroxine, TRAb, thyroid ultrasound and orbital computed tomography were used for diagnosis. Ficoll-Paque density gradient centrifugation was used to isolate PBMCs from approximately 10 ml of fresh peripheral blood. Trizol reagent was used to extract the total RNA, and its quality was then checked on an Agilent 2100 Bioanalyzer. The study at large found these results: No statistical method was used to predetermine the sample size, and group allocation was not hidden from the investigators. In validation, the model predicted ophthalmopathy progression with about 70% sensitivity and around 72% specificity; approximately 12 predicted patients were CT-confirmed with GO in a median of around 6 months. Most of the expanded thyroid clonotypes with a frequency above 0.001 were also detected in blood, and it was suggested that the thyroid immune response may be reflected by blood repertoires. In cross-validation, the 13-signature model distinguished ophthalmopathy from stable hyperthyroidism with 85% to 90% sensitivity and just under 84% specificity, and in the test set the corresponding values were around 80% and 75%.

The chain couples TRBV6-1 to TRBJ1-5; the D gene cannot be named for sure. Specimen: peripheral blood. The sequence came from a woman under 30 with stable Graves' hyperthyroidism. Donor details come from another sample of the same person, matched by shared clones. The CDR3 amino acid sequence is: CATSTSNQPQRF. The DNA is TGTGCCACTTCTACTAGCAATCAGCCCCAGCGTTTT.